A single sample is the source of the 13 T cell receptor beta chains below, sequenced in a study of blood T cell repertoires in COVID-19. Measured with immunoSEQ multiplex PCR; TCRdb has only the in-frame clones, and not every one. The table includes roughly 140,000 clones, more than 80% detected once. Material for sequencing was peripheral blood. These receptors were obtained from a man in his 70s with acute or convalescent COVID-19.

J is TRBJ1-4 and V is TRBV5-1; maybe TRBD1 (5 bases). CDR1 is SGHRS and CDR2 is YFSETQ in the germline V gene. V gave up 0 bases and J gave up 5 bases, with 17 bases separating them. There are 17 residues in the CDR3. The CDR3 region has the DNA TGCGCCAGCAGCTTGGCCCCCGGCGGGGGAGAGAATGAAAAACTGTTTTTT. Its translation: CASSLAPGGGENEKLFF.

This chain uses TRBV5-1 with TRBJ1-1; D gene unclear. The ends were cut back, 0 bases at V and 1 base at J, with 7 bases in the middle. Germline assignment: CDR1 SGHRS and CDR2 YFSETQ. CDR3 length equals 14 residues. The CDR3 DNA reads as TGCGCCAGCAGCTTGGGGGCTGCGAACACTGAAGCTTTCTTT. Its protein is CASSLGAANTEAFF.

This clone has a handful of counts. The gene calls are TRBV7-3 and TRBJ1-6; D not certain. Germline loops: CDR1 SGHTA, CDR2 FQGTGA. V was clipped by 5 bases and J by 10 bases, with 15 bases between them. This CDR3 spans 14 amino acids. The CDR3 DNA reads as TGTGCCAGCAGCCCTACGCGGAGTGGCTCACCCCTCCACTTT. Protein product: CASSPTRSGSPLHF.

The gene calls are TRBV18 and TRBJ2-2; 8 bases match TRBD1. After removal of 3 bases from V and 4 bases from J, the junction contained 7 bases not matched to a gene. Germline values: CDR1 KGHSH, CDR2 LQKENI. The CDR3 is 16 amino acids. CDR3 DNA: TGTGCCAGCTCACCCCGAGACAGGGGTGGCACCGGGGAGCTGTTTTTT. Amino acid sequence: CASSPRDRGGTGELFF.

The table lists this clone with a few counts. V usage is TRBV18 and J usage is TRBJ2-1; a possible D gene is TRBD2 (7 bases). In germline, CDR1 is KGHSH, CDR2 LQKENI. Deletions cut 0 bases from V and 5 bases from J, with 14 bases between. CDR3 length: 16 amino acids. CDR3 bases: TGTGCCAGCTCACCACCGAGCGGGACACTGAACAATGAGCAGTTCTTC. Translated: CASSPPSGTLNNEQFF.

Only a few counts were recorded for this clone. The rearrangement joins TRBV19 to TRBJ2-5; weak D call: TRBD1 (6 bases). This CDR3 is built from 15 residues. The ends were cut back, 2 bases at V and 2 bases at J, with 12 bases in the middle. Germline lookup yields CDR1 LNHDA and CDR2 SQIVND (reference sequence). The CDR3 region is CASSIILTGQETQYF. The CDR3 DNA reads as TGTGCCAGTAGTATAATCTTGACAGGTCAAGAGACCCAGTACTTC.

This chain uses TRBV7-2 with TRBJ1-2, with D maybe TRBD1 (5 bases). CDR1 and CDR2 (germline): SGHTA, FQGNSA. Trimming stripped 5 bases from V and 7 bases from J, with 14 bases between. This CDR3 has 13 amino acids. The CDR3 DNA is TGTGCCAGCAGCCCAAGCGGGGGTGGTGGCTACACCTTC. Its protein product is CASSPSGGGGYTF.

This clone turned up a few times. The rearrangement links TRBV4-2 to TRBJ2-7; the match to TRBD1 covers 10 bases. V lost 2 bases, J lost 6 bases, and 4 bases stayed unmatched. The CDR3 has 14 residues. CDR1 and CDR2 from the germline V gene are LGHNA and YNFKEQ. The CDR3 bases are TGTGCCAGCAGCCAAATGGGGACAGGGGCCGAGCAGTACTTC. This encodes CASSQMGTGAEQYF.

The V gene is TRBV19, the J gene TRBJ2-1; 7 bases agree with TRBD2. V shed 5 bases and J 5 bases; nucleotides not matched to a gene: 9. The germline V gene has CDR1 LNHDA and CDR2 SQIVND (reference sequence). There are 15 residues in the CDR3. In DNA form, the CDR3 reads TGTGCCAGTAGTCTAGCCCTTCGGGAGGACAATGAGCAGTTCTTC. Its translation is CASSLALREDNEQFF.

This clone was counted once. The V call is TRBV9, the J call TRBJ2-6; D gene ambiguous. The V end was cut by 5 bases, the J end by 0 bases, with 12 bases between. CDR1 and CDR2 from the germline V gene are SGDLS and YYNGEE. This CDR3 is built from 16 residues. The CDR3 coding sequence is TGTGCCAGCAGTTATAGACAATCCTCTGGGGCCAACGTCCTGACTTTC. This sequence encodes CASSYRQSSGANVLTF.

The chain uses TRBV7-9 and TRBJ2-1; the match to TRBD2 covers 11 bases. The V segment lost 1 base and the J segment 7 bases; nucleotides outside the gene matches: 3. Germline V gene sequence: CDR1 SEHNR, CDR2 FQNEAQ (reference sequence). CDR3 length: 15 amino acids. Written as DNA, the CDR3 is TGTGCCAGCAGCTTAGTGGCTAGCGGGAGGAATGAGCAGTTCTTC. Amino acid sequence: CASSLVASGRNEQFF.

The rearrangement links TRBV7-9 to TRBJ2-7, with 8 bases fitting TRBD2. Germline CDR1 is SEHNR and CDR2 is FQNEAQ (reference sequence). The CDR3 is 13 residues long. V dropped 2 bases and J dropped 6; count of bases not matched to a gene: 3. The CDR3 region has the DNA TGTGCCAGCAGCTTATCGGGAGGGGTCGAGCAGTACTTC. It specifies CASSLSGGVEQYF.

This clone was seen only a few times. This sequence joins TRBV30 and TRBJ1-4; D is uncertain. Germline V lookup: CDR1 GTSNPN, CDR2 SVGIG (reference sequence). The V and J ends lost 0 bases and 6 bases respectively, with 8 bases between them. The CDR3 sequence is 13 residues long. CDR3 DNA sequence: TGTGCCTGGAGTGTACGCGTCGATGAAAAACTGTTTTTT. Translation gives CAWSVRVDEKLFF. Full variable domain (missing parts from reference TRBV30 and TRBJ1-4): SQTIHQWPATLVQPVGSPLSLECTVEGTSNPNLYWYRQAAGRGLQLLFYSVGIGQISSEVPQNLSASRPQDRQFILSSKKLLLSDSGFYLCAWSVRVDEKLFFGSGTQLSVL.